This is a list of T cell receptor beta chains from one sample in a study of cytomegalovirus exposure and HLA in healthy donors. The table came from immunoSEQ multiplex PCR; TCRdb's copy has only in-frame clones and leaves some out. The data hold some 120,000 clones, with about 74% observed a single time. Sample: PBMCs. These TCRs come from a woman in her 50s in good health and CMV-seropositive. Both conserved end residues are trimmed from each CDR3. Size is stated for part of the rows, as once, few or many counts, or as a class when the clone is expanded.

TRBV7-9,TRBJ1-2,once,ASSSGTRLFYGYT
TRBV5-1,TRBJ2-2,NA,ASSYRFRGGELF
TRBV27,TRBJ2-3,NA,ASSSREGSTDTQY
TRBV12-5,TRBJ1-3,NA,ASGLLQHSGNTIY
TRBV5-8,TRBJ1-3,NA,ASSLPGVNTIY
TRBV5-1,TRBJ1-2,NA,ASSFQGDGYT
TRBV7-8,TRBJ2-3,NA,ASSLELSSTDTQY
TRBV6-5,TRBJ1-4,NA,ASSYGGREKLF
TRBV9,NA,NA,ASSVGAGVSYEQY
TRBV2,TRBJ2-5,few,ASRGQLQETQY
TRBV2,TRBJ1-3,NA,ASSEWTVSSGNTIY
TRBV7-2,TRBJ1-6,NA,ASRRGVGGPYNSPLH
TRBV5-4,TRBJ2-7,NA,ASSLPQRGGPSGEQY
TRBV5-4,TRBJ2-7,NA,ASSKTGPYEQY
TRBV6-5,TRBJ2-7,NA,ASSLQQGKGDEQY
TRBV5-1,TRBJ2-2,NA,ASSTSGGGAAGELF
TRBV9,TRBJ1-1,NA,ASSVVVNTEAF
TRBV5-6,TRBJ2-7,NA,ASSLPGTADEQY
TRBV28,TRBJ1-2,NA,ASSSQGAGDEGYT
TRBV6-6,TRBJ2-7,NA,ASRRQGKASEQY
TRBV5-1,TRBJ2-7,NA,ASSFSTSYEQY
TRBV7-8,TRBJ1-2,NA,ASSLAVGGGYGYT
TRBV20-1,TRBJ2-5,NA,SATTDATQY
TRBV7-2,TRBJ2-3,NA,ASSLVGGTSGGAPDTQY
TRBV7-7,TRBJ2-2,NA,AGGGATNTGELF
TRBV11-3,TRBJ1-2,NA,ASSQGGNSGYT
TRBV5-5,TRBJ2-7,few,ASSLRTDDYEQY
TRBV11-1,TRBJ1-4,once,ASSLRGLEKLF